The 2 T cell receptor beta chains below all came from one sample that was sequenced in a study of blood T cell repertoires in COVID-19. Sequencing used immunoSEQ multiplex PCR; TCRdb keeps in-frame clones, though not all of them. The sample lists 200,000 to 250,000 clones; roughly nine tenths were seen once. Sequenced sample: peripheral blood. These receptors were taken from a man aged 60 to 75 who had recovered from COVID-19.

The V gene is TRBV18, the J gene TRBJ1-2; 7 bases fit TRBD1. The CDR3 loop spans 14 amino acids. Germline CDR1 and CDR2: KGHSH and LQKENI. After removal of 3 bases from V and 4 bases from J, the junction contained 5 bases not matched to a gene. As DNA, the CDR3 is TGTGCCAGCTCACCCGGACAGGAGAGCTATGGCTACACCTTC. As protein: CASSPGQESYGYTF.

A word on this clone: The DNA is left out, because the CDR3 cannot be placed on it with certainty; the CDR3 is given as TCRdb lists it. The V and J genes are TRBV6-6 and TRBJ2-5; the table names TRBD2, a call not compared with the DNA. The CDR3 length is 15 residues, termini included. Germline assignment: CDR1 MNHNY and CDR2 SVGAGI (reference sequence). The CDR3 reads CASSSSRGGVETQYF.